This T cell receptor beta chain was captured in a study of cytomegalovirus exposure and HLA in healthy donors. Study-level results: Reported performance of the classifier showed diagnosis of cytomegalovirus status with high specificity and sensitivity. According to the study, around 150 TCR beta chains were cytomegalovirus-associated.

Germline V gene sequence: CDR1 WNHNN, CDR2 SYGVQD (reference sequence). This CDR3 contains 17 residues. Trimming took off 6 bases at V and 0 bases at J, with 19 bases between the two ends. This clone was seen repeatedly, ten times or more. Its cognate antigen is unknown. Clones were read by immunoSEQ multiplex PCR, and TCRdb kept only the in-frame ones, dropping some. Among 100,000 to 150,000 clones listed, about 91% were seen once. The gene calls are TRBV10-1 and TRBJ2-3; TRBD1 is a possible D gene (6 bases). The receptor's source is a woman younger than 35 in good health and CMV-seronegative. Sequenced input: PBMCs. The CDR3 DNA sequence: TGCGCCAGCAGAGGACGGGAAGGACAGACTAGCACAGATACGCAGTATTTT. Amino acids: CASRGREGQTSTDTQYF.